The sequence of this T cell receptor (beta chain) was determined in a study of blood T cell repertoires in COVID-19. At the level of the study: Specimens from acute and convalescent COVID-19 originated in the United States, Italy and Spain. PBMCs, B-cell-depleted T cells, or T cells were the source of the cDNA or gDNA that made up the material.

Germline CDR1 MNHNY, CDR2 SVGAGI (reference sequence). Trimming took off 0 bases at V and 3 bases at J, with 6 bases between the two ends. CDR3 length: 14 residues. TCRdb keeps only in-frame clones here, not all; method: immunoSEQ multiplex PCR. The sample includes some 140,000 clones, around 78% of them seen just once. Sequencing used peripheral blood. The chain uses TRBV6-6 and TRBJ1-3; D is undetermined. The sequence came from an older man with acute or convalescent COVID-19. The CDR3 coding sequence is TGTGCCAGCAGTTACTCGGCGGTTGGAAACACCATATATTTT. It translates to CASSYSAVGNTIYF.